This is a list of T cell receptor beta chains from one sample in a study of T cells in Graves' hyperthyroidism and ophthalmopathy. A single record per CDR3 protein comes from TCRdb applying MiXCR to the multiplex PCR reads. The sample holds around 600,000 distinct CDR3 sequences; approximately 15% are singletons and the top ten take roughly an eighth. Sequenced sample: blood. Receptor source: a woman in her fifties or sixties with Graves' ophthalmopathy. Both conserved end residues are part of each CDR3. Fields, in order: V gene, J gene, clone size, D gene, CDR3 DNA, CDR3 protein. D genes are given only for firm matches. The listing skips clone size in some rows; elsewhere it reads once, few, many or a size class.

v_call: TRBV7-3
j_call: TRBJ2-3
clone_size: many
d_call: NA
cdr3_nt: TGTGCCAGCAGCTTAACGGCGGGGAACACAGATACGCAGTATTTT
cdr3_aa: CASSLTAGNTDTQYF

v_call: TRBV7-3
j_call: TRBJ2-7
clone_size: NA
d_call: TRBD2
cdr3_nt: TGTGCCAGCAGCTTGTTCGGGACTAGCGGGCGAAGCTCCTACAATGAGCAGTACTTC
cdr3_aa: CASSLFGTSGRSSYNEQYF

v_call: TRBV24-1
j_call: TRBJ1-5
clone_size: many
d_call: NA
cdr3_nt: TGTGCCACCAGTGACCCTAATCAGCCCCAGCATTTT
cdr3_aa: CATSDPNQPQHF

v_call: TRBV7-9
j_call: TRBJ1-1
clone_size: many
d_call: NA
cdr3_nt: TGTGCCAGCAGCCCCCACGGGGCGCGTGACACTGAAGCTTTCTTT
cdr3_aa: CASSPHGARDTEAFF

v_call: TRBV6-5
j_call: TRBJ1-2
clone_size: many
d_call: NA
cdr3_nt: TGTGCCAGCAGTTCCCCGCTGGGCTACACCTTC
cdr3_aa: CASSSPLGYTF

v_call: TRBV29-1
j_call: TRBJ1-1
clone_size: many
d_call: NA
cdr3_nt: TGCAGCGCAGATGGCCGGGACATCAAAGTAGGGAACACTGAAGCTTTCTTT
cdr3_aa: CSADGRDIKVGNTEAFF

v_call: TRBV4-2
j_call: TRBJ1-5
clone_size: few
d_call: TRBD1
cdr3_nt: TGTGCCAGCAGCCATGACCGGGACAGGGCTCAGCCCCAGCATTTT
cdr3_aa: CASSHDRDRAQPQHF

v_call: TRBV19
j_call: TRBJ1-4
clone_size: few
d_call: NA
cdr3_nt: TGTGCCAGTAGCCTCCTGGGGGAAGAAAAACTGTTTTTT
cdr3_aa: CASSLLGEEKLFF

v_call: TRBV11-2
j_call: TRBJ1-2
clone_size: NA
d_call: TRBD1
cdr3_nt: TGTGCCAGCAGCCCTGGACAGGGGGCCGGCTACACCTTC
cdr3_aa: CASSPGQGAGYTF

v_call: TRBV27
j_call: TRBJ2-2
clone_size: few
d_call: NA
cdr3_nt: TGTGCCAGCAGTTTAAACGGGGGAGCGGTCGGGGAGCTGTTTTTT
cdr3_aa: CASSLNGGAVGELFF

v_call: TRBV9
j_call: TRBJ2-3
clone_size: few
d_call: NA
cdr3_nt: TGTGCCAGCAGCGTAGCTACCGGACAAGATACGCAGTATTTT
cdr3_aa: CASSVATGQDTQYF

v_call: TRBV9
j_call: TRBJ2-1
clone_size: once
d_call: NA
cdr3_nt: TGTGCCAGCAGCCTACGACATAAGGGGAATTACAATGAGCAGTTCTTC
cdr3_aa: CASSLRHKGNYNEQFF

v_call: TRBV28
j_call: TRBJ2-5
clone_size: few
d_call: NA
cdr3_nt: TGTGCCAGCAGTTCCGCAGCAGGTCTCGGGTGGGCCCAGTACTTC
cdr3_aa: CASSSAAGLGWAQYF

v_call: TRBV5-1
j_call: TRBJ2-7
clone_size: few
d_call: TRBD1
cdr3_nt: TGCGCCAGCAGCTTGGGTTGGACAGGGAGCGACGAGCAGTACTTC
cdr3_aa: CASSLGWTGSDEQYF

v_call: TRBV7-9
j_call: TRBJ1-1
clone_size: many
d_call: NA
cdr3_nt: TGTGCCAGCCGCCACAACGCGGGCACTGAAGCTTTCTTT
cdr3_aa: CASRHNAGTEAFF

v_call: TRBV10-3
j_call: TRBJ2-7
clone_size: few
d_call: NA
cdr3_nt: TGTGCCATCAGTGAGTCGCGGGTTAACGAGCAGTACTTC
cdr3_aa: CAISESRVNEQYF

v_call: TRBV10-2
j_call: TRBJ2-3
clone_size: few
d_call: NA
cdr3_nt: TGCGCCAGCAGTGAGCCGAGGGGAAAGGCAGATACGCAGTATTTT
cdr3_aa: CASSEPRGKADTQYF

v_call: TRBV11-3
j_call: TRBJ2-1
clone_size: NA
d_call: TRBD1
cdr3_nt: TGTGCCAGCACCCGGTACAGGGGTGTGGACAATGAGCAGTTCTTC
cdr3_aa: CASTRYRGVDNEQFF

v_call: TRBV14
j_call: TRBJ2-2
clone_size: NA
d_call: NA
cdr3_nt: TGTGCCAGCAGCCTTGCAGGGGCCTCTACCAACACCGGGGAGCTGTTTTTT
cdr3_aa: CASSLAGASTNTGELFF

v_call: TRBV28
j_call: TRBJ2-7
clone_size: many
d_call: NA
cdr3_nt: TGTGCCAGCAGGCAGGGTGAGGGGAACTCCTACGAGCAGTACTTC
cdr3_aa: CASRQGEGNSYEQYF

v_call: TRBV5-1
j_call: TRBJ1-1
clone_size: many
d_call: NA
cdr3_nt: TGCGCCAGCAGCTCCTCCCTTTCCATGAACACTGAAGCTTTCTTT
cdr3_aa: CASSSSLSMNTEAFF

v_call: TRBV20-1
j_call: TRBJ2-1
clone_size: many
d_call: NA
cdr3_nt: TGCAGTGCTAGACATAGGCAGGGGTCCCACAATGAGCAGTTCTTC
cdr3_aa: CSARHRQGSHNEQFF

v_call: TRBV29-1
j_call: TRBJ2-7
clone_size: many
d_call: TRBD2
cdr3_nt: TGCAGCGTTGGGACTAGCTCCTACGAGCAGTACTTC
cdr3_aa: CSVGTSSYEQYF

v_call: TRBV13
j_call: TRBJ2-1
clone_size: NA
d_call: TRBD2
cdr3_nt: TGTGCCAGCAGCCCGACGTACTATAGCGGGAGTGACGTTAATGAGCAGTTCTTC
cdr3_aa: CASSPTYYSGSDVNEQFF

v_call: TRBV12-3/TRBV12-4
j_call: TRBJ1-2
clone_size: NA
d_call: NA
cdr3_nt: TGTGCCAGCCGGATAGACAACAACTATGGCTACACCTTC
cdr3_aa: CASRIDNNYGYTF

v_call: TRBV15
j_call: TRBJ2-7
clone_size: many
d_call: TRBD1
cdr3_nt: TGTGCCACCAGCAGAGTGAGGGGACAGGGGGCCTACGAGCAGTACTTC
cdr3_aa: CATSRVRGQGAYEQYF

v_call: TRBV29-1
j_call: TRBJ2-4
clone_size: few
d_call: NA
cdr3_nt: TGCAGCGTTCGAGGCAGGAGCAAAAACATTCAGTACTTC
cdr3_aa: CSVRGRSKNIQYF

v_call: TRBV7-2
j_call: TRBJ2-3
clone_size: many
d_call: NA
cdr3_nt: TGTGCCAGCAGCCCCGATGGGGCGCAGACAGATACGCAGTATTTT
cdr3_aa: CASSPDGAQTDTQYF

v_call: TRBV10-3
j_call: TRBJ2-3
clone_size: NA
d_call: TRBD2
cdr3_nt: TGTGCCACCCGACTAGCTGCTACGCAGTATTTT
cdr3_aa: CATRLAATQYF

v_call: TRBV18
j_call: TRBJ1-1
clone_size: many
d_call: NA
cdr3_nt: TGTGCCAGCTCAGATCGACAGGTCATGAACACTGAAGCTTTCTTT
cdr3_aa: CASSDRQVMNTEAFF

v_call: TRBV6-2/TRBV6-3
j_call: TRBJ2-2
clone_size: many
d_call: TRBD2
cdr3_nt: TGTGCCAGCCGACGCGGGGGGCGCACCGGGGAGCTGTTTTTT
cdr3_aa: CASRRGGRTGELFF

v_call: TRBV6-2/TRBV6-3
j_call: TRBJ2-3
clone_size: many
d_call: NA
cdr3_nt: TGTGCCAGCAGTTACTCCGGCGATACGCAGTATTTT
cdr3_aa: CASSYSGDTQYF

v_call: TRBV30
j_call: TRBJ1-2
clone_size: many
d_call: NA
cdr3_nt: TGTGCCTGGGGTTATGGCTACACCTTC
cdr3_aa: CAWGYGYTF

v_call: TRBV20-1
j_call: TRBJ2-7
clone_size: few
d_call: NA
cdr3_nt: TGCAGTGCTAGCCCCATAGTTGGGTACGAGCAGTACTTC
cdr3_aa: CSASPIVGYEQYF

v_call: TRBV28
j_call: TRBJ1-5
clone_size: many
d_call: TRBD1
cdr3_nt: TGTGCCAGCAGGCTACATCCGGGACAGAGCAATCAGCCCCAGCATTTT
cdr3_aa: CASRLHPGQSNQPQHF

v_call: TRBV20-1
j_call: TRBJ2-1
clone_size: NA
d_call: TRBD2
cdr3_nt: TGCAGTGCTAGTAGCACTAGCGGGAGGGCCGACAATGAGCAGTTCTTC
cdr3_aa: CSASSTSGRADNEQFF

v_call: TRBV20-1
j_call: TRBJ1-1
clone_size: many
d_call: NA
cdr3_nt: TGCAGGTCGGGGGACACTGAAGCTTTCTTT
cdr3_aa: CRSGDTEAFF

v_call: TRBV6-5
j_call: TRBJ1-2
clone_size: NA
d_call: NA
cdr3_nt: TGTGCCAGCAGTTACTTTCGGTGGCTCTCGTCGCCCTCTAACTATGGCTACACCTTC
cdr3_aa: CASSYFRWLSSPSNYGYTF

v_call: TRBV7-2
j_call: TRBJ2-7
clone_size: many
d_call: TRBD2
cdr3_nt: TGTGCCAGCAGCGCCACGGGAGGAAATCGTTACGAGCAGTACTTC
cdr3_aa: CASSATGGNRYEQYF

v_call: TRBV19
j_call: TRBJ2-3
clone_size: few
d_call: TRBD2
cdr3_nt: TGTGCCAGTAGTATCGGACTAGCGGGAGATCGAAATACGCAGTATTTT
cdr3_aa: CASSIGLAGDRNTQYF

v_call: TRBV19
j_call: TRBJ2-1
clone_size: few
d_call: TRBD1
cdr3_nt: TGTGCCAGTAGTCTACCACCGGGACAGCCCTACAATGAGCAGTTCTTC
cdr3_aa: CASSLPPGQPYNEQFF

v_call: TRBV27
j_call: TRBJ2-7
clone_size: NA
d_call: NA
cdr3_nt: TGTGCCAGCAGTTTATCGGGGCTTAGCTCCTACGAGCAGTACTTC
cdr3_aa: CASSLSGLSSYEQYF

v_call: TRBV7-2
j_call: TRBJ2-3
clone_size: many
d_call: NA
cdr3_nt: TGTGCCAGCAGCGCAACGACAGATACGCAGTATTTT
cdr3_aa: CASSATTDTQYF

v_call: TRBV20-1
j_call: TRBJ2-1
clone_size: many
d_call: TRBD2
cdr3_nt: TGCAGCGCCAAATTGAGGGAGGGCCCGGACAATGAGCAGTTCTTC
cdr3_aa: CSAKLREGPDNEQFF

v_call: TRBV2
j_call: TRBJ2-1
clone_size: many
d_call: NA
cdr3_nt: TGTGCCAGCAGCGGACAAGGGGATCGGGTGTACAATGAGCAGTTCTTC
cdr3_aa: CASSGQGDRVYNEQFF

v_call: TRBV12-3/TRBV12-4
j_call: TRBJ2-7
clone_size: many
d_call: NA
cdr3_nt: TGTGCCAGCAGCAGCGACAGGAACTACGAGCAGTACTTC
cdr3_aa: CASSSDRNYEQYF

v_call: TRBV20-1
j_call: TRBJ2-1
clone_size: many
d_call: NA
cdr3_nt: TGCAGTGCTAGGACTAATAGTCCAAGTCTATACAATGAGCAGTTCTTC
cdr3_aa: CSARTNSPSLYNEQFF

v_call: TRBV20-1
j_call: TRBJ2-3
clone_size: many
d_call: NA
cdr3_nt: TGCAGTGCTAGCAGGAAGACAGGCCTAATAGATACGCAGTATTTT
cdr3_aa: CSASRKTGLIDTQYF

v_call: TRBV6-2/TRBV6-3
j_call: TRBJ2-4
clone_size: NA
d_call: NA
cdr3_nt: TGTGCCAGCAGCCAACAGAGATTAGCCAAAAACATTCAGTACTTC
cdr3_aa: CASSQQRLAKNIQYF

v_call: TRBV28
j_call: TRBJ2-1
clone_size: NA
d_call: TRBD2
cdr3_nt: TGTGCCAGCAGGCTAGCGGGAGGGCCGGGGGATGAGCAGTTCTTC
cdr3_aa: CASRLAGGPGDEQFF

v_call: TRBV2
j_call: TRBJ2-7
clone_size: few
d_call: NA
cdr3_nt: TGTGCCAGCACCAACGGACTAAACTACGAGCAGTACTTC
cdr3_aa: CASTNGLNYEQYF